This T cell receptor (beta chain) is drawn from a study of OX40 agonist ivuxolimab in advanced cancers. Here immunoSEQ multiplex PCR was the method, and the copy in TCRdb shows in-frame clones only, minus some. The table includes 55,000 to 80,000 clones, approximately 79% detected once. Blood specimens came from baseline, cycle 4 day 1, and cycle 7 day 1. V was cut by 6 bases and J by 13 bases, with 12 bases left in between. The CDR3 loop spans 11 amino acids. Germline CDR1 reads MNHEY; CDR2 reads SVGAGI. This TCR came from an adult with an advanced solid tumor such as melanoma, head and neck, liver or kidney cancer. The sequencing here drew on CD4+ or CD8+ T cells sorted from blood, taken in a trial of the OX40 agonist ivuxolimab. This rearrangement joins TRBV6-5 to TRBJ1-4, with no clear D. The CDR3 sequence is CASRVISGLFF. In nucleotides, the CDR3 is TGTGCCAGCAGGGTTATTTCGGGACTGTTTTTT.